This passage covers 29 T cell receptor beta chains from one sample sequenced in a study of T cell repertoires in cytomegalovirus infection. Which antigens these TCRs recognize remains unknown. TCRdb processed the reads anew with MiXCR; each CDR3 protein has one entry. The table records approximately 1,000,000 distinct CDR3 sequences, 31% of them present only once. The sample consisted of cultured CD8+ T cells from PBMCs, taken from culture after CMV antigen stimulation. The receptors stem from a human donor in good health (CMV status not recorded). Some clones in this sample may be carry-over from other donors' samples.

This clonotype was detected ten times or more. In DNA, the CDR3 is TGTGCCAGCAGTTACTCTGGCCGAAGCAATCAGCCCCAGCATTTT. Encoded protein: CASSYSGRSNQPQHF. The gene calls are TRBV6-5 and TRBJ1-5; D unclear. CDR1 is MNHEY, CDR2 SVGAGI, per germline. CDR3 length: 15 amino acids. V shed 0 bases and J shed 1 base, with 7 bases lying between them.

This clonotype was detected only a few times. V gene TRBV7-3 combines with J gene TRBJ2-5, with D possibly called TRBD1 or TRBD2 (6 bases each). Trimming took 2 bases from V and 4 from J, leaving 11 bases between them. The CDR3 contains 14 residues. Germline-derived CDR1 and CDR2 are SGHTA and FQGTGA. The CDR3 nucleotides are TGTGCCAGCAGCTTACTCGGGGGCACAGAGACCCAGTACTTC. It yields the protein CASSLLGGTETQYF.

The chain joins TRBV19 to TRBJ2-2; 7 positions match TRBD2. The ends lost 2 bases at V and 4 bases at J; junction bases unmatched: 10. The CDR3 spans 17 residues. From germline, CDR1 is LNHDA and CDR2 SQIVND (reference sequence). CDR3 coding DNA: TGTGCCAGTAGTATACTGGCCGCTTGGGAGGGCACCGGGGAGCTGTTTTTT. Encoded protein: CASSILAAWEGTGELFF.

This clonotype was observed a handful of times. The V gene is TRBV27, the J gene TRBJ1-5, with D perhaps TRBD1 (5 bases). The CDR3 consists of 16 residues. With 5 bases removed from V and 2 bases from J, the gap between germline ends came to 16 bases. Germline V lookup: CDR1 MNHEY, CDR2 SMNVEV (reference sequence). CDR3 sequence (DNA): TGTGCCAGCAGTATGACAGCCCCGGTAGGCAATCAGCCCCAGCATTTT. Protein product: CASSMTAPVGNQPQHF.

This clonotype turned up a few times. CDR3 nucleotide sequence: TGTGCCAGCAGCTTGGCGGGGAGGACTAACACCGGGGAGCTGTTTTTT. Translated: CASSLAGRTNTGELFF. The genes are TRBV5-6 and TRBJ2-2; D might be TRBD2 (6 bases). The germline V gene encodes CDR1 SGHDT and CDR2 YYEEEE. Trimming pared 0 bases from V and 2 bases from J, leaving 11 bases between. The CDR3 is made up of 16 amino acids.

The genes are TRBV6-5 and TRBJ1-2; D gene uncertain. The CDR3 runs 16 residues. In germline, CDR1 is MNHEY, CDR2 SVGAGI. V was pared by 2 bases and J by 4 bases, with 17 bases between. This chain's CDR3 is CASSYPPGGRSYGYTF. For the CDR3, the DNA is TGTGCCAGCAGTTACCCCCCAGGAGGACGGAGCTATGGCTACACCTTC.

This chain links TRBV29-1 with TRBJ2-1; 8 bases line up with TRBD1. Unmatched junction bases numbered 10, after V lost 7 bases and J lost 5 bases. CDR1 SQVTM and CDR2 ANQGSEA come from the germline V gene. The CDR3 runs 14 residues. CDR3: CSGQGTRADNEQFF. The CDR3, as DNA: TGCAGCGGACAGGGGACAAGGGCGGACAATGAGCAGTTCTTC.

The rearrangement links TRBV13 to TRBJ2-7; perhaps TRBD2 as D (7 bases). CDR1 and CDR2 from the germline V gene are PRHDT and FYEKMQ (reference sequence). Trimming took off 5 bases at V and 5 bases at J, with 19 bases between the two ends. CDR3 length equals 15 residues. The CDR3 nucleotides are TGTGCCAGCAGCCAGATGAGGGGGGGGCCCCACGAGCAGTACTTC. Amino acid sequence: CASSQMRGGPHEQYF.

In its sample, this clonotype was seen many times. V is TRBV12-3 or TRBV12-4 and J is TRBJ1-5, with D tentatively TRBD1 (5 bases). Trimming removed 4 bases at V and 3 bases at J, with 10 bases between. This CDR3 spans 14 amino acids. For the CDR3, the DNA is TGTGCCAGCAGTTCGGGGACGGACAATCAGCCCCAGCATTTT. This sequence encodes CASSSGTDNQPQHF.

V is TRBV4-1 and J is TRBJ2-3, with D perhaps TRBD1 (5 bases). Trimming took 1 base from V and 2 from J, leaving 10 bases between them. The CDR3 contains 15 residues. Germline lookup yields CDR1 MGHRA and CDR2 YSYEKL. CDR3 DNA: TGCGCCAGCAGCCAAGTGGACATGTCCACAGATACGCAGTATTTT. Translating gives CASSQVDMSTDTQYF.

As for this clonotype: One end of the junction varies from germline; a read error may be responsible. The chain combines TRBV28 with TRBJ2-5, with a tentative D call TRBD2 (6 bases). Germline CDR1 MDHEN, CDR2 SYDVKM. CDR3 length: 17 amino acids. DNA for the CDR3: TGTGTCAGCAGGAGGGCTCGGGGGACCGAAGCCCGGGAGACCCAGTACTTC. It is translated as CVSRRARGTEARETQYF.

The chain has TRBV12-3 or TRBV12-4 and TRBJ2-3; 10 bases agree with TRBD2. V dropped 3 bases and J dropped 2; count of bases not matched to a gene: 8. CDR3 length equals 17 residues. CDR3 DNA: TGTGCCAGCAGTTTTATTACTAGCGGGGAACCCACAGATACGCAGTATTTT. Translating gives CASSFITSGEPTDTQYF.

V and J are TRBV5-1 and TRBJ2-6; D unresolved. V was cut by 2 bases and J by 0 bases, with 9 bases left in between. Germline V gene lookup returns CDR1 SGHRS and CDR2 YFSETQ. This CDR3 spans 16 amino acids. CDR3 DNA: TGCGCCAGCAGCTTTGGAATCCCCTCTGGGGCCAACGTCCTGACTTTC. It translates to CASSFGIPSGANVLTF.

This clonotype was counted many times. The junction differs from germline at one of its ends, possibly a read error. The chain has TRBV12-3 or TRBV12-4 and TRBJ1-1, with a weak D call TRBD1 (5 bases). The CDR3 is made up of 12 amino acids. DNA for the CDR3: TGCGCCAGCAGCTTTAGGGGAACTGAAGCTTTCTTT. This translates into CASSFRGTEAFF.

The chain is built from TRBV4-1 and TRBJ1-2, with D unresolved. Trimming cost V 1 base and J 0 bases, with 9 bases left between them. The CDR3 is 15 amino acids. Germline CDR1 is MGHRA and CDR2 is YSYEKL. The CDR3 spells CASSQGTGSNYGYTF. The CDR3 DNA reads TGCGCCAGCAGCCAAGGTACGGGGTCTAACTATGGCTACACCTTC.

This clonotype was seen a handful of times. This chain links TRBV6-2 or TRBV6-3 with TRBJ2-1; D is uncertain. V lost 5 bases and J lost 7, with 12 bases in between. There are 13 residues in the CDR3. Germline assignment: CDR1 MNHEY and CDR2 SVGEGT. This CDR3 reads CASSQFTRNEQFF. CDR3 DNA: TGTGCCAGCAGTCAATTCACGAGGAATGAGCAGTTCTTC.

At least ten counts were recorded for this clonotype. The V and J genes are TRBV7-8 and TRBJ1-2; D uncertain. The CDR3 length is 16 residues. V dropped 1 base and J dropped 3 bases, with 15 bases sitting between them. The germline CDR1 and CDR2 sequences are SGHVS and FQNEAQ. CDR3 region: CASSLEELGLDYGYTF. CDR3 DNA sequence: TGTGCCAGCAGCTTAGAAGAATTGGGCTTGGACTATGGCTACACCTTC.

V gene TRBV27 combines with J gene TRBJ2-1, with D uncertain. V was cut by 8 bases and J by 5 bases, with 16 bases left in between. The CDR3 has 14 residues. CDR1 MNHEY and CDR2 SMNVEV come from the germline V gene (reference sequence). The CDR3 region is CASADRSYNNEQFF. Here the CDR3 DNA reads TGTGCCAGCGCAGACCGGTCTTACAACAATGAGCAGTTCTTC.

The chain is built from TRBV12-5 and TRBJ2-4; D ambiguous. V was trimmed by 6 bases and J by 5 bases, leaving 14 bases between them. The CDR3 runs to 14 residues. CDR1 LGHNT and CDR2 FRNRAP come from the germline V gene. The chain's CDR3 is CASGLTDGQNIQYF. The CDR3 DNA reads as TGTGCTAGTGGCCTCACTGACGGCCAAAACATTCAGTACTTC.

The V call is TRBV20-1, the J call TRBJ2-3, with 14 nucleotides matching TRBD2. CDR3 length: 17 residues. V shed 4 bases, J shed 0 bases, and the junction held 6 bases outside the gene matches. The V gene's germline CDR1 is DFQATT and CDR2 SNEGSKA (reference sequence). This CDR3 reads CSANPGLAGASTDTQYF. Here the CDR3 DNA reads TGCAGTGCTAACCCGGGACTAGCGGGGGCTAGCACAGATACGCAGTATTTT.

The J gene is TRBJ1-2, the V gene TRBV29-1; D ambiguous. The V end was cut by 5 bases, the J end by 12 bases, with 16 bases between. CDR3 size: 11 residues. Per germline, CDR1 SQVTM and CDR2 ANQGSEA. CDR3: CSVTIGRRDTF. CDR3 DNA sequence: TGCAGCGTTACCATTGGGAGGCGGGACACCTTC.

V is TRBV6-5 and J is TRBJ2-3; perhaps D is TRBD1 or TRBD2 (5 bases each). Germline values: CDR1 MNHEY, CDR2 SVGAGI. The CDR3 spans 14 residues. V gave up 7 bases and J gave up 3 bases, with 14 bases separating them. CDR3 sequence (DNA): TGTGCCAGCAATTTTCAGGGAGCAACAGATACGCAGTATTTT. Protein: CASNFQGATDTQYF.

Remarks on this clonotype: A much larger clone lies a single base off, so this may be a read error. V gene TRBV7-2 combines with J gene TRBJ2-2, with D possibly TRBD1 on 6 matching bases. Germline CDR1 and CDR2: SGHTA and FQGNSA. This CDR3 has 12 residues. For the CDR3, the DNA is TGTTCAGAGGGGGTGATAACCGGGGAGCTGTTTTTT. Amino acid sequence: CSEGVITGELFF.

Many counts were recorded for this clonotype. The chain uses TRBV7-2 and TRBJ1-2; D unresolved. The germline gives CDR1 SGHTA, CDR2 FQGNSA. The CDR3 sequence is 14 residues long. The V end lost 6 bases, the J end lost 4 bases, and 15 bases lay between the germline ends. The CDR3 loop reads CASRFMTTTYGYTF. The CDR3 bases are TGTGCCAGCAGATTCATGACCACAACCTATGGCTACACCTTC.

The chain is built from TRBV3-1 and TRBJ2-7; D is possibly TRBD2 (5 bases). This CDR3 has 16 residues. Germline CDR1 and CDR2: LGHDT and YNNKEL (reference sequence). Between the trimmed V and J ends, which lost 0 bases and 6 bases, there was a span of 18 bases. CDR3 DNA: TGTGCCAGCAGCCAAGATGGGCAAAATCGGGCGGGCGAGCAGTACTTC. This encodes CASSQDGQNRAGEQYF.

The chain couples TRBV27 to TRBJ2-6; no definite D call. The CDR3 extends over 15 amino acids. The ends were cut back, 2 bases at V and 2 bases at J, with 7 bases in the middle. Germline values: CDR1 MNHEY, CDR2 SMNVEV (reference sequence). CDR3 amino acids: CASSLSQAGANVLTF. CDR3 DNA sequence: TGTGCCAGCAGTTTAAGCCAAGCTGGGGCCAACGTCCTGACTTTC.

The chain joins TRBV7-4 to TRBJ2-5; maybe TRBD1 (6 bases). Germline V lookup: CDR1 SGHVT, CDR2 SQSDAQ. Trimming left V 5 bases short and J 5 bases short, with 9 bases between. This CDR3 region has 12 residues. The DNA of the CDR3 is TGTGCCAGCAGCACAGGGAAGGAGACCCAGTACTTC. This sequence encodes CASSTGKETQYF.

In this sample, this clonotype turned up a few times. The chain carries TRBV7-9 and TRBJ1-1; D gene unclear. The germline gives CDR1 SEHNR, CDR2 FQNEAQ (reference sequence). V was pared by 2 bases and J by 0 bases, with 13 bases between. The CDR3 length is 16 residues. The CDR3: CASSLRVSAMNTEAFF. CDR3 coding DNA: TGTGCCAGCAGCTTAAGGGTTTCGGCAATGAACACTGAAGCTTTCTTT.

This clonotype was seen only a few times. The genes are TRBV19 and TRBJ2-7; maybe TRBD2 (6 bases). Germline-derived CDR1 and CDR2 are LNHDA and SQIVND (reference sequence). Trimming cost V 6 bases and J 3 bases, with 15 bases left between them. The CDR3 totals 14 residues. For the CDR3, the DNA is TGTGCCAGTAGCAGCGCTCTCGGGGGCTACGAGCAGTACTTC. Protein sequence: CASSSALGGYEQYF.